The T cell receptor (beta chain) under discussion was sequenced for a study of molecular identifiers for immune sequencing clone quantification. Study-level points and caveats: Whereas naive cells kept under 1% of molecules in clones above 20 RNA copies, such clones held over 99% in effectors.

MiXCR, applied by TCRdb to the PCR reads, yields one record per CDR3 protein. The sample yields about 510,000 distinct CDR3 sequences, about 26% seen once. This clonotype was seen repeatedly, ten times or more. What it recognizes is unknown. The CDR3 runs to 14 residues. J was trimmed by 7 bases and V by 4 bases; bases with no gene match: 8. Germline-derived CDR1 and CDR2 are MGHRA and YSYEKL. Naive CD8 sequencing libraries were generated from about 19,000 to 1,100,000 sorted cells, with 10%, 30% or 50% RNA as input. Sorting captured naive CD8 T cells as CD8+CD4-CCR7+CD45RA+. This rearrangement joins TRBV4-1 to TRBJ2-7; 9 bases map to TRBD1. The sequence was obtained from a human donor in good health. Some libraries in this study had Jurkat cell RNA spiked in. The sequenced sample consisted of naive CD8+ T cells from blood, with Jurkat cell RNA spiked in. Stated subset: FACS-sorted CD8+CD4-CCR7+CD45RA+ naive T cells. CDR3 region: CASSPRDRDWEQYF. Here the CDR3 DNA reads TGCGCCAGCAGCCCCCGGGACAGGGATTGGGAGCAGTACTTC.